Presented here are 15 T cell receptor beta chains from one specimen sequenced in a study of tumor-infiltrating lymphocytes in primary liver carcinoma. Germline DNA was extracted alongside blood RNA, which was obtained from unsorted whole blood. Production of TCR beta cDNA used 400 to 650 ng total RNA together with a constant-region primer. Slightly modified ARM-PCR with three nested multiplex PCR rounds yielded TCR beta libraries. Researchers ran the first two PCR rounds for roughly 10 cycles each with TRBV1-TRBV30 forward primers and a C-beta reverse primer. Each CDR3 protein gets one entry after TCRdb re-called the multiplex PCR reads with MiXCR. This table holds 250,000 to 400,000 distinct CDR3 sequences, less than 75% found once. The specimen was peripheral blood. The receptors were sampled from a man aged 35-49 years with primary liver carcinoma and hepatitis B virus infection.

A word on this clonotype: The germline gene is not matched at one end of the junction; a read error may be the cause. This sequence joins TRBV11-2 and TRBJ1-2; 7 bases line up with TRBD1. This CDR3 region has 15 residues. Germline assignment: CDR1 SGHAT and CDR2 FQNNGV. CDR3 in DNA: TGTGCCAGCAGCCTAGGGACAGTTTATAACTATTGCTACACCTTC. It yields the protein CASSLGTVYNYCYTF. Variable domain in full (rest from reference TRBV11-2 and TRBJ1-2): EAGVAQSPRYKIIEKRQSVAFWCNPISGHATLYWYQQILGQGPKLLIQFQNNGVVDDSQLPKDRFSAERLKGVDSTLKIQPAKLEDSAVYLCASSLGTVYNYCYTFGSGTRLTVV.

In nucleotides, the CDR3 is TGTGCCAGCAGTTTTGAGGGGGCAAAAAACACCGGGGAGCTGTTTTTT. This gives the protein CASSFEGAKNTGELFF. The V gene is TRBV6-1, the J gene TRBJ2-2; TRBD1 matches at 7 bases. Germline V CDR1 and CDR2: MNHNS, SASEGT. This CDR3 contains 16 residues. The trim removed 5 bases at V and 2 bases at J, leaving 8 bases unmatched.

Of note for this clonotype: At one end, the junction sequence differs from germline, possibly due to a read error. The chain links TRBV11-2 to TRBJ2-7; D may be TRBD1 (5 bases). Germline CDR1 is SGHAT and CDR2 is FQNNGV. The CDR3 is made up of 15 amino acids. CDR3 in DNA: TGTGCCAGCAGGGAAGGGGCCACATGGATAGAGGAGCAGTGCTTC. This codes for CASREGATWIEEQCF.

Concerning this clonotype itself: A much larger clone lies one base from this, so it may be a read error. The genes are TRBV6-6 and TRBJ2-7, with D perhaps matching TRBD2 (5 bases). Germline V gene data show CDR1 as MNHNY and CDR2 as SVGAGI (reference sequence). The CDR3 loop spans 15 amino acids. V dropped 6 bases and J dropped 4 bases, with 19 bases sitting between them. The CDR3 nucleotides are TGTGCCAGCAGATACAGAGGGAGTCTTAATTACGAGCAGTACTTC. This codes for CASRYRGSLNYEQYF.

The chain uses TRBV11-2 and TRBJ2-3, with 8 bases lining up with TRBD2. J was trimmed by 6 bases and V by 9 bases; bases with no gene match: 20. This CDR3 is 17 amino acids long. CDR1 is SGHAT and CDR2 is FQNNGV in the germline V gene. CDR3 sequence (DNA): TGTGCCAGTAGCCCCCGGACTAGCAGGAGGGCCATGGATACGCAGTATTTT. This gives the protein CASSPRTSRRAMDTQYF. The full variable domain, completed using reference TRBV11-2 and TRBJ2-3, is EAGVAQSPRYKIIEKRQSVAFWCNPISGHATLYWYQQILGQGPKLLIQFQNNGVVDDSQLPKDRFSAERLKGVDSTLKIQPAKLEDSAVYLCASSPRTSRRAMDTQYFGPGTRLTVL.

The V and J genes are TRBV5-1 and TRBJ1-1, with no clear D. This CDR3 region has 13 residues. Between the trimmed V and J ends, which lost 5 bases and 3 bases, there was a span of 11 bases. CDR1 and CDR2 (germline): SGHRS, YFSETQ. In nucleotides, the CDR3 is TGCGCCAGCAGTCTGGACGGGGACACTGAAGCTTTCTTT. It is translated as CASSLDGDTEAFF.

As for this clonotype: Germline is not matched at one junction end, which may reflect a read error. This chain uses TRBV11-1 with TRBJ1-1, with a weak D call TRBD1 (5 bases). The germline V gene encodes CDR1 SGHAT and CDR2 FQDESV (reference sequence). This CDR3 is built from 15 residues. Written as DNA, the CDR3 is TGTGCCAGCAGCTTAGGAGCGAGGGTGGACACTGAAGCTTTCTTC. It is translated as CASSLGARVDTEAFF.

With respect to this clonotype: Being one base from a much bigger clone, this may be a read error. V usage is TRBV6-6 and J usage is TRBJ1-1; D gene uncertain. CDR3 length: 13 residues. Germline V gives CDR1 MNHNY, CDR2 SVGAGI (reference sequence). The CDR3 nucleotides are TGTGCCAGCAGATACGCCCATGGGATTGAAGCTTCCTTT. Amino acids: CASRYAHGIEASF.

The chain has TRBV29-1 and TRBJ2-1; D not resolved. The CDR3 consists of 13 residues. Germline CDR1 is SQVTM and CDR2 is ANQGSEA. Trimming removed 7 bases from V and 8 bases from J, with 18 bases in between. As DNA, the CDR3 is TGCAGCGCTGGCTCGGGTGAAGTCTATGAGCAGTTCTTC. Translating it yields CSAGSGEVYEQFF.

The chain joins TRBV6-5 to TRBJ2-1; D may be TRBD1 (5 bases). Germline V gives CDR1 MNHEY, CDR2 SVGAGI. This CDR3 is 13 amino acids long. V lost 2 bases and J 8 bases, leaving 10 bases between the germline ends. CDR3 nucleotides: TGTGCCAGCAGTTACATCAGGGTCGATGAGCAGTTCTTC. It yields the protein CASSYIRVDEQFF.

This clonotype showed up just a few times. A much bigger clone sits one base away, suggesting this may be a read error. The J gene is TRBJ2-5, the V gene TRBV10-3; D may correspond to TRBD1 or TRBD2 (5 bases each). The CDR3 is 15 amino acids. Germline V gene lookup returns CDR1 ENHRY and CDR2 SYGVKD. CDR3 bases: TGTGCCATCAGTGAGTCGAGCAGGGAGAGGAAGACCCGGTACTTC. This codes for CAISESSRERKTRYF.

For this clonotype: This sequence may be a read error, since a much larger clone differs from it by one base. The chain is built from TRBV6-5 and TRBJ1-1, with 7 positions matching TRBD1. The CDR3 contains 14 residues. Germline loops: CDR1 MNHEY, CDR2 SVGAGI. CDR3 region: CASNYGTVNTEAFF. In DNA, the CDR3 is TGTGCCAGCAATTACGGGACAGTGAACACTGAAGCTTTCTTT.

Remarks on this clonotype: The conserved final phenylalanine or tryptophan is absent from the CDR3, which likely points to a read error. V usage is TRBV6-6 and J usage is TRBJ2-3; 15 bases map to TRBD2. The CDR3 contains 16 residues. The V and J ends lost 4 bases and 6 bases, in that order; junction bases with no gene match: 5. Per germline, CDR1 MNHNY and CDR2 SVGAGI (reference sequence). CDR3 nucleotide sequence: TGTGCCAGCAGTTCGGGACTAGCGGGAGGACTGGATACGCAGTATCTT. This gives the protein CASSSGLAGGLDTQYL.

The CDR3 nucleotides are TGTGCCAGCAGCCCCTGGTTGGGGGGAAATGGATCACCCCTCCACTTT. Residues: CASSPWLGGNGSPLHF. The chain uses TRBV7-9 and TRBJ1-6; D is possibly TRBD1 (5 bases). The CDR3 length is 16 residues. The germline CDR1 and CDR2 sequences are SEHNR and FQNEAQ (reference sequence). Trimming cost V 5 bases and J 10 bases, with 21 bases left between them.

This clonotype was detected many times. The rearrangement uses TRBV6-1 and TRBJ2-7; D might be TRBD2 (5 bases). Trimming left V 6 bases short and J 7 bases short, with 13 bases between. The V gene's germline CDR1 is MNHNS and CDR2 SASEGT. CDR3 length equals 12 residues. CDR3 region: CASRIQTGEQYF. The DNA for the CDR3 is TGTGCCAGCAGAATCCAGACGGGGGAGCAGTACTTC.